This T cell receptor beta chain was captured in a study of T cells in localized non-small cell lung cancer. The method was immunoSEQ multiplex PCR; TCRdb's version includes in-frame clones alone and lacks a portion of them. The repertoire holds 43,000 or so clones, with roughly 90% as singletons. Study-wide results and caveats: Uninvolved adjacent lung had the highest recorded T cell clonality, with tumor below it. Prolonged overall survival went with higher T cell density in the blood. The appearance of a median around 57 of the top 100 tumor clones was seen in adjacent lung.

With regard to this clone: Its specificity is unknown.

This CDR3 comprises 15 residues. The V and J ends lost 2 bases and 9 bases, in that order; junction bases with no gene match: 7. Germline assignment: CDR1 MDHEN and CDR2 SYDVKM. The specimen was PBMCs, collected before any cancer treatment. This clonotype originated in a woman aged 35-75 years with stage II lung adenocarcinoma. The chain carries TRBV28 and TRBJ2-1, with 10 bases matching TRBD2. This chain's CDR3 is CASSLGPSGGGEQFF. CDR3 nucleotide sequence: TGTGCCAGCAGTTTAGGGCCTAGCGGGGGCGGTGAGCAGTTCTTC.